Listed here are 16 T cell receptor beta chains from one sample, sequenced in a study of read filtering for tumor transcriptome and immune sequencing (dated by TCRdb to about 2020). Sequencing took place on an Illumina HiSeq 4000. The Immunoverse kit was used to build TCR libraries from around 400 ng RNA, with molecular barcoded adaptors covering alpha/delta and beta/gamma chains. TCRdb reworked the public reads: Q25 trimming with fastp, MiXCR clone assembly, productive beta chains retained. A single entry per CDR3 protein holds the most common genes and DNA from its merged rows. The sample table shows approximately 150,000 distinct CDR3 sequences, and around 13% are seen once. Together, the top ten hold 7% to 9% of the sample. The sample was a population of CD138-negative cells sorted from bone marrow. The sample's cell subset or site label, decoded: bone marrow mononuclear cells depleted of CD138+ plasma/myeloma cells by negative magnetic selection. Receptors originate from a donor aged 40 or older with multiple myeloma.

This clonotype was seen at least ten times. The CDR3 sequence is CASSFRGGTEAFF. In DNA, the CDR3 is TGTGCCAGCAGTTTCAGGGGTGGCACTGAAGCTTTCTTT. The rearrangement joins TRBV7-9 to TRBJ1-1, with D perhaps matching TRBD1 (6 bases). Trimming took 6 bases from V and 4 from J, leaving 12 bases between them. The CDR3 is 13 amino acids. Germline lookup yields CDR1 SEHNR and CDR2 FQNEAQ (reference sequence).

The table lists this clonotype with many counts. V is TRBV6-5 and J is TRBJ1-1; D unclear. The V end lost 8 bases, the J end lost 0 bases, and 7 bases lay between the germline ends. Germline values: CDR1 MNHEY, CDR2 SVGAGI. The CDR3 runs to 12 residues. CDR3 region: CASGYMNTEAFF. The CDR3, as DNA: TGTGCCAGCGGCTACATGAACACTGAAGCTTTCTTT.

This clonotype has ten or more counts. V usage is TRBV18 and J usage is TRBJ2-5, with D perhaps matching TRBD1 or TRBD2 (5 bases each). V was clipped by 5 bases and J by 0 bases, with 7 bases between them. CDR3 length: 13 residues. CDR1 is KGHSH and CDR2 is LQKENI in the germline V gene. The CDR3 sequence is CASSSGHQETQYF. The CDR3 bases are TGTGCCAGCTCATCGGGACACCAAGAGACCCAGTACTTC.

Concerning this clonotype itself: Since a much larger clone is just one base distant, this may be a read error. The rearrangement links TRBV15 to TRBJ2-1; D ambiguous. The CDR3 length is 12 residues. Germline V gene sequence: CDR1 LNHNV, CDR2 YYDKDF (reference sequence). The CDR3 DNA sequence: TGTGCCGCCAGTAATACCTCCACTGAGCAGTTCTTC. Its translation is CAASNTSTEQFF.

This clonotype appeared a few times. This sequence joins TRBV20-1 and TRBJ1-1, with TRBD1 as a possible D gene (5 bases). The CDR3 has 13 amino acids. The ends were cut back, 5 bases at V and 0 bases at J, with 10 bases in the middle. Per germline, CDR1 DFQATT and CDR2 SNEGSKA (reference sequence). The CDR3 protein is CSAYTGVNTEAFF. In nucleotides, the CDR3 is TGCAGTGCTTATACAGGAGTGAACACTGAAGCTTTCTTT.

V gene TRBV11-2 combines with J gene TRBJ1-3; D gene ambiguous. Trimming shortened V by 7 bases and J by 1 base, and 2 bases separated the two germline ends. This CDR3 spans 11 amino acids. CDR1 is SGHAT and CDR2 is FQNNGV in the germline V gene. CDR3 sequence: CASKSGNTIYF. CDR3 DNA sequence: TGTGCCAGCAAGTCTGGAAACACCATATATTTT.

This clonotype was detected ten times or more. This rearrangement joins TRBV7-6 to TRBJ2-3; D unresolved. The CDR3 is made up of 13 amino acids. Germline V gene lookup returns CDR1 SGHVS and CDR2 FNYEAQ. Deletions cut 1 base from V and 4 bases from J, with 6 bases between. CDR3 bases: TGTGCCAGCAGCTTAGAAGAAGCAGATACGCAGTATTTT. Translating gives CASSLEEADTQYF.

This clonotype has at least ten counts. The V call is TRBV6-2 or TRBV6-3, the J call TRBJ1-5; TRBD1 is a possible D gene (6 bases). V was pared by 5 bases and J by 4 bases, with 18 bases between. CDR1 is MNHEY and CDR2 is SVGEGT in the germline V gene. This CDR3 contains 16 residues. This CDR3 reads CASSARGPGGNQPQHF. The CDR3 bases are TGTGCCAGCAGTGCCAGGGGACCCGGGGGTAATCAGCCCCAGCATTTT.

This clonotype has at least ten counts. The chain joins TRBV7-9 to TRBJ1-3; D gene ambiguous. In germline, CDR1 is SEHNR, CDR2 FQNEAQ (reference sequence). The CDR3 spans 14 residues. Trimming removed 3 bases from V and 0 bases from J, with 6 bases in between. The CDR3 sequence is CASSFGHSGNTIYF. The CDR3 nucleotides read TGTGCCAGCAGCTTCGGCCACTCTGGAAACACCATATATTTT.

This clonotype was recorded at least ten times. The chain couples TRBV29-1 to TRBJ2-7, with D tentatively TRBD1 (6 bases). The V end was cut by 1 base, the J end by 4 bases, with 14 bases between. CDR3 length: 14 residues. CDR1 SQVTM and CDR2 ANQGSEA come from the germline V gene. The CDR3 DNA sequence: TGCAGCGTTGAAGTCTTGGCAGGGGCGTACGAGCAGTACTTC. It translates to CSVEVLAGAYEQYF.

There are a few counts of this clonotype. A much larger clone lies a single base off, so this may be a read error. This chain connects TRBV7-8 to TRBJ2-1; D not resolved. This CDR3 is built from 14 residues. Germline CDR1 is SGHVS and CDR2 is FQNEAQ. CDR3 region: CASCLFNRDNEQFF. CDR3 DNA: TGTGCCAGCTGCTTATTCAACCGCGACAATGAGCAGTTCTTC.

As to this clonotype: A much more abundant neighbour one base away suggests this may be a read error. V usage is TRBV11-3 and J usage is TRBJ2-2; no definite D call. V lost 8 bases, J lost 1 base, and 14 bases lay in between. The germline V gene encodes CDR1 SGHNT and CDR2 YENEEA. This CDR3 spans 15 amino acids. The CDR3 spells CASSSFRLNTGELFF. CDR3 nucleotides: TGTGCCAGCTCTTCCTTCCGTTTGAACACCGGGGAGCTGTTTTTT.

This clonotype was seen many times. V and J are TRBV20-1 and TRBJ2-3; 16 nucleotides line up with TRBD2. CDR1 DFQATT and CDR2 SNEGSKA come from the germline V gene (reference sequence). The ends lost 0 bases at V and 3 bases at J; junction bases unmatched: 6. The CDR3 totals 18 residues. The CDR3 is CSARDRTGLAGGTDTQYF. The CDR3 bases are TGCAGTGCTAGAGATCGGACGGGACTAGCGGGAGGGACAGATACGCAGTATTTT.

In its sample, this clonotype was seen many times. The CDR3 DNA is TGTGCCAGCAGCCGGGGGACTGCTACCTACGAGCAGTACTTC. Translating gives CASSRGTATYEQYF. V and J are TRBV25-1 and TRBJ2-7; TRBD2 might be the D (6 bases). V gave up 6 bases and J gave up 2 bases, with 14 bases separating them. CDR1 is MGHDK, CDR2 SYGVNS, per germline. There are 14 residues in the CDR3.

This clonotype was detected many times. The chain carries TRBV10-3 and TRBJ1-5, with 7 nucleotides matching TRBD1. J was trimmed by 4 bases and V by 3 bases; bases with no gene match: 6. This CDR3 is 15 amino acids long. The germline gives CDR1 ENHRY, CDR2 SYGVKD. The CDR3 loop is CAISEWDSANQPQHF. The DNA of the CDR3 is TGTGCCATCAGTGAATGGGACAGTGCTAATCAGCCCCAGCATTTT.

This clonotype has a count of ten or more. The chain employs TRBV4-2 and TRBJ1-4; D possibly corresponds to TRBD1 (5 bases). There are 16 residues in the CDR3. Between the trimmed V and J ends, which lost 0 bases and 3 bases, there was a span of 11 bases. The germline CDR1 and CDR2 sequences are LGHNA and YNFKEQ. The CDR3 DNA sequence: TGTGCCAGCAGCCAAGATTTTTCAGGGTCTAATGAAAAACTGTTTTTT. It codes for CASSQDFSGSNEKLFF.